The 29 T cell receptor beta chains given below trace back to one sample, sequenced in a study of post-analysis software for immune sequencing data. Findings and limits, study-wide: Elevated frequency relative to controls characterized roughly five TRBV segments in patients, TRBV5-6, TRBV5-1 and TRBV20-1 among them.

Antigens of these TCRs are unknown. The TCR beta cDNA libraries carried unique molecular identifiers. TCRdb re-called the PCR reads through MiXCR, storing one row per CDR3 protein. The data show a few hundred thousand distinct CDR3 sequences, with less than 40% seen just once and about 8% held by the top ten. Material: blood. The receptors stem from a girl aged 2 to 9 with multiple sclerosis.

This clonotype was seen only a few times. The chain's CDR3 is CSARDLGLTDTQYF. CDR3 bases: TGCAGTGCTAGAGATCTCGGCCTTACAGATACGCAGTATTTT. This rearrangement joins TRBV20-1 to TRBJ2-3; D gene uncertain. Germline V gene sequence: CDR1 DFQATT, CDR2 SNEGSKA (reference sequence). Trimming removed 0 bases from V and 3 bases from J, with 10 bases in between. The length of the CDR3 is 14 residues.

The chain employs TRBV6-5 and TRBJ2-2; D is unclear. CDR3 size: 15 residues. CDR1 and CDR2 from the germline V gene are MNHEY and SVGAGI. V lost 0 bases and J lost 4, with 9 bases in between. CDR3: CASSYSNRGTGELFF. The CDR3 DNA reads as TGTGCCAGCAGTTACTCGAATCGTGGCACCGGGGAGCTGTTTTTT.

This clonotype was picked up a small number of times. This chain joins TRBV11-2 and TRBJ1-1, with unresolved D. The CDR3 has 13 amino acids. The germline CDR1 and CDR2 sequences are SGHAT and FQNNGV. The V end was cut by 1 base, the J end by 9 bases, with 12 bases between. The DNA for the CDR3 is TGTGCCAGCAGCTTAGGAGGCGGAGGGCAAGCTTTCTTT. This encodes CASSLGGGGQAFF.

The chain uses TRBV29-1 and TRBJ2-7; 9 bases map to TRBD1. The CDR3 covers 14 residues. The V gene end was trimmed by 6 bases and the J gene end by 0 bases; junction bases not matched to a gene: 6. Per the germline V gene, CDR1 is SQVTM and CDR2 is ANQGSEA. The CDR3 DNA reads TGCAGCGTGGGACAGGGAGCGCTCTCCTACGAGCAGTACTTC. Translation gives CSVGQGALSYEQYF.

The chain has TRBV4-1 and TRBJ1-1, with 8 bases fitting TRBD1. With 2 bases clipped from V and 7 bases from J, the junction kept 9 bases outside the gene matches. Germline V gene data show CDR1 as MGHRA and CDR2 as YSYEKL. The CDR3 spans 15 residues. The CDR3 sequence is CASSQRDQGAYEAFF. The CDR3 region has the DNA TGCGCCAGCAGCCAAAGAGATCAGGGGGCGTATGAAGCTTTCTTT.

Regarding this clonotype: The junction departs from germline at one end; a sequencing error may be responsible. The J gene is TRBJ2-1, the V gene TRBV7-8, with D perhaps TRBD2 (7 bases). The DNA end is more similar to TRBJ2-7, so the J call may be wrong. The CDR3 loop spans 16 amino acids. From germline, CDR1 is SGHVS and CDR2 FQNEAQ. CDR3 nucleotides: TGTGTCAGCAGCTCGGGGGAGGGGGGGGAGAACAATGAGCAGTACTTC. It is translated as CVSSSGEGGENNEQYF.

With regard to this clonotype: A clone one base away is much larger, so this may be a read error. The chain carries TRBV5-6 and TRBJ2-7; 10 bases fit TRBD1. V dropped 6 bases and J dropped 2; count of bases not matched to a gene: 11. Germline CDR1 is SGHDT and CDR2 is YYEEEE. The CDR3 consists of 16 residues. CDR3 sequence reads: CASNFLPGQGTYEQYF. The CDR3 DNA reads TGTGCCAGCAACTTCTTGCCGGGACAGGGGACCTACGAGCAGTACTTC. Complete variable domain (other parts from reference TRBV5-6 and TRBJ2-7): DAGVTQSPTHLIKTRGQQVTLRCSPKSGHDTVSWYQQALGQGPQFIFQYYEEEERQRGNFPDRFSGHQFPNYSSELNVNALLLGDSALYLCASNFLPGQGTYEQYFGPGTRLTVT.

The V call is TRBV20-1, the J call TRBJ1-1; maybe TRBD1 (5 bases). The CDR3 is 13 residues long. Germline CDR1 reads DFQATT; CDR2 reads SNEGSKA (reference sequence). With 6 bases removed from V and 1 base from J, the gap between germline ends came to 12 bases. CDR3 amino acids: CSAAGHRNTEAFF. The CDR3 bases are TGCAGTGCCGCAGGGCACAGGAACACTGAAGCTTTCTTT.

The chain is built from TRBV7-9 and TRBJ2-7; 9 bases align to TRBD2. V was clipped by 7 bases and J by 0 bases; unmatched bases: 13. CDR1 is SEHNR, CDR2 FQNEAQ, per germline (reference sequence). This CDR3 has 17 residues. CDR3 DNA: TGTGCCAGCACCCCCGGGCTAGCGGGATGGAGCTCCTACGAGCAGTACTTC. Amino acid sequence: CASTPGLAGWSSYEQYF.

This rearrangement joins TRBV2 to TRBJ2-1, with 8 bases identical to TRBD2. The V and J ends lost 4 bases and 0 bases, in that order; junction bases with no gene match: 8. The CDR3 loop spans 17 amino acids. Germline V gene data show CDR1 as SNHLY and CDR2 as FYNNEI. CDR3 residues: CASSVSSGFSSYNEQFF. CDR3 nucleotide sequence: TGTGCCAGCAGTGTTTCTAGCGGGTTTAGCTCCTACAATGAGCAGTTCTTC.

In its sample, this clonotype was seen a few times. The chain recombines TRBV6-6 with TRBJ2-7, with D possibly being TRBD1 (5 bases). V was clipped by 6 bases and J by 2 bases, with 11 bases between them. Germline assignment: CDR1 MNHNY and CDR2 SVGAGI (reference sequence). CDR3 length: 13 residues. The CDR3 spells CASSDRVTYEQYF. DNA of the CDR3: TGTGCCAGCAGCGACAGAGTTACCTACGAGCAGTACTTC.

This rearrangement joins TRBV6-5 to TRBJ2-1, with D perhaps matching TRBD2 (6 bases). The germline V and J ends were trimmed by 8 bases and 5 bases, with 7 bases remaining between them. The CDR3 loop spans 11 amino acids. Germline CDR1 is MNHEY and CDR2 is SVGAGI. The CDR3 region has the DNA TGTGCCAGCGGGACTGACAATGAGCAGTTCTTC. This sequence encodes CASGTDNEQFF.

This clonotype has more than one count but fewer than ten. The rearrangement joins TRBV5-1 to TRBJ1-2; 11 bases are a match to TRBD1. The ends lost 3 bases at V and 4 bases at J; junction bases unmatched: 14. Germline V CDR1 and CDR2: SGHRS, YFSETQ. The CDR3 contains 18 residues. CDR3 nucleotide sequence: TGCGCCAGCAGCTCGCTCGTCTTAGGACAGGGGGCGACCTATGGCTACACCTTC. Protein product: CASSSLVLGQGATYGYTF. Complete variable domain (other parts from reference TRBV5-1 and TRBJ1-2): KAGVTQTPRYLIKTRGQQVTLSCSPISGHRSVSWYQQTPGQGLQFLFEYFSETQRNKGNFPGRFSGRQFSNSRSEMNVSTLELGDSALYLCASSSLVLGQGATYGYTFGSGTRLTVV.

This clonotype has only a few counts. The chain uses TRBV7-6 and TRBJ2-4; 7 bases are shared with TRBD1. The J call is doubtful: the DNA matches TRBJ2-7 better. This CDR3 is built from 14 residues. Germline V gene lookup returns CDR1 SGHVS and CDR2 FNYEAQ. The CDR3 reads CASSPRQGRDEQYF. The CDR3 coding sequence is TGTGCCAGCAGCCCGAGACAGGGCCGCGACGAGCAGTACTTC.

The rearrangement uses TRBV5-1 and TRBJ1-2, with no clear D. Germline CDR1 is SGHRS and CDR2 is YFSETQ. The V and J ends lost 0 bases and 6 bases respectively, with 9 bases between them. CDR3 length: 13 amino acids. The CDR3 DNA reads TGCGCCAGCAGCTTGGCCGAGGGAAATGGCTACACCTTC. As protein: CASSLAEGNGYTF.

The rearrangement links TRBV27 to TRBJ2-3, with D unclear. V lost 5 bases to trimming and J lost 5 bases, with 11 bases between them. Germline values: CDR1 MNHEY, CDR2 SMNVEV (reference sequence). The CDR3 length is 13 residues. CDR3 nucleotide sequence: TGTGCCAGCAGTATGAGTATAGGAGATACGCAGTATTTT. It encodes CASSMSIGDTQYF.

The chain uses TRBV29-1 and TRBJ2-5; no reliable D call. The last part of the DNA fits TRBJ2-7 better; the J call may be wrong. This CDR3 has 14 residues. Germline CDR1 SQVTM, CDR2 ANQGSEA. Here the CDR3 DNA reads TGCAGCGTGGGTCGGTTCGCCCCACCGCGCGAGCAGTACTTC. Translation: CSVGRFAPPREQYF.

The chain is built from TRBV7-9 and TRBJ2-1, with 8 bases that match TRBD2. Germline-derived CDR1 and CDR2 are SEHNR and FQNEAQ (reference sequence). CDR3 size: 12 residues. J lost 15 bases, V lost 6 bases, and 10 bases had no gene match. CDR3 nucleotides: TGTGCCAGCAGTAACCCCTCGGCGGGGGGGTTCTTC. Encoded protein: CASSNPSAGGFF.

In its sample, this clonotype was seen many times. The chain combines TRBV5-1 with TRBJ2-5; 7 bases fit TRBD1. Germline CDR1 is SGHRS and CDR2 is YFSETQ. This CDR3 is 15 amino acids long. The ends lost 0 bases at V and 3 bases at J; junction bases unmatched: 5. CDR3 nucleotides: TGCGCCAGCAGCTTGGCCGTAACAGGGGAAGAGACCCAGTACTTC. It is translated as CASSLAVTGEETQYF.

J is TRBJ2-7 and V is TRBV28; D gene uncertain. This CDR3 comprises 13 residues. V was clipped by 4 bases and J by 3 bases, with 10 bases between them. The germline V gene has CDR1 MDHEN and CDR2 SYDVKM. Here the CDR3 DNA reads TGTGCCAGCAGTTCCAGAATAGTCTACGAGCAGTACTTC. This sequence encodes CASSSRIVYEQYF.

V gene TRBV2 combines with J gene TRBJ2-7; TRBD2 matches 9 bases. Germline values: CDR1 SNHLY, CDR2 FYNNEI. The CDR3 contains 15 residues. The ends lost 7 bases at V and 2 bases at J; junction bases unmatched: 9. The CDR3: CASTPGLALTYEQYF. CDR3 nucleotides: TGTGCCAGCACCCCGGGACTAGCCCTTACCTACGAGCAGTACTTC.

This clonotype was seen a handful of times. V is TRBV18 and J is TRBJ1-2; D uncertain. CDR1 and CDR2 from the germline V gene are KGHSH and LQKENI. The CDR3 totals 15 residues. The V and J ends lost 3 bases and 3 bases respectively, with 14 bases between them. CDR3 DNA: TGTGCCAGCTCACCCCGCGGGGTGGGAGACTATGGCTACACCTTC. This sequence encodes CASSPRGVGDYGYTF.

The V and J genes are TRBV28 and TRBJ1-5; D gene uncertain. The V gene's germline CDR1 is MDHEN and CDR2 SYDVKM. This CDR3 is 15 amino acids long. The germline V and J ends were trimmed by 3 bases and 6 bases, with 15 bases remaining between them. In DNA, the CDR3 is TGTGCCAGCAGTTTGGGATTGGCGGCAGGTCAGCCCCAGCATTTT. It codes for CASSLGLAAGQPQHF.

This clonotype occurred a few times. CDR3 sequence reads: CASTPPGHDYEQYF. For the CDR3, the DNA is TGTGCCAGCACTCCTCCGGGACATGACTACGAGCAGTACTTC. The genes are TRBV6-2 or TRBV6-3 and TRBJ2-7, with D possibly being TRBD1 (6 bases). With 7 bases removed from V and 3 bases from J, the gap between germline ends came to 16 bases. The CDR3 runs to 14 residues. Germline V gene sequence: CDR1 MNHEY, CDR2 SVGEGT.

This clonotype has just a few counts. This CDR3 is CASSQGLMNTEAFF. The DNA for the CDR3 is TGCGCCAGCAGCCAAGGGCTCATGAACACTGAAGCTTTCTTT. The V and J genes are TRBV4-1 and TRBJ1-1; no clear D gene. Trimming took off 1 base at V and 0 bases at J, with 6 bases between the two ends. Germline V gives CDR1 MGHRA, CDR2 YSYEKL. The CDR3 has 14 amino acids.

The J gene is TRBJ1-2, the V gene TRBV4-1; a weak D match, TRBD1 (6 bases). The germline V gene has CDR1 MGHRA and CDR2 YSYEKL. The CDR3 has 15 residues. The V end was cut by 1 base, the J end by 4 bases, with 13 bases between. CDR3 sequence (DNA): TGCGCCAGCAGCCAAGTCCCAGGGGATCCCTATGGCTACACCTTC. It encodes CASSQVPGDPYGYTF.

The sample holds a few counts of this clonotype. This chain's CDR3 is CASSYSGDTHNEQFF. CDR3 coding DNA: TGTGCCAGCAGTTACTCAGGGGACACGCACAATGAGCAGTTCTTC. The chain is built from TRBV6-5 and TRBJ2-1, with TRBD1 as a possible D gene (6 bases). V was cut by 0 bases and J by 5 bases, with 11 bases left in between. Germline V gene sequence: CDR1 MNHEY, CDR2 SVGAGI. CDR3 length equals 15 residues.

The chain carries TRBV29-1 and TRBJ2-3, with D maybe TRBD1 (6 bases). CDR1 and CDR2 (germline): SQVTM, ANQGSEA. The CDR3 length is 15 residues. The ends were cut back, 6 bases at V and 2 bases at J, with 18 bases in the middle. The CDR3 loop reads CSVSPGTQNTDTQYF. DNA for the CDR3: TGCAGCGTGTCACCCGGGACACAAAACACAGATACGCAGTATTTT.

The V gene is TRBV19, the J gene TRBJ2-5, with D uncertain. There are 15 residues in the CDR3. Trimming shortened V by 1 base and J by 5 bases, and 14 bases separated the two germline ends. Germline V gives CDR1 LNHDA, CDR2 SQIVND (reference sequence). The CDR3 spells CASSIGRPNQETQYF. The CDR3 nucleotides are TGTGCCAGTAGTATAGGGCGGCCGAATCAGGAGACCCAGTACTTC.